This T cell receptor beta chain was sequenced during a study of blood T cell repertoires in COVID-19. Study-wide context: Sample material is recorded as cDNA or gDNA derived from T cells, B-cell-depleted T cells, or PBMCs.

Trimming removed 0 bases from V and 8 bases from J, with 8 bases in between. This CDR3 is 12 amino acids long. Looked up from germline, CDR1 is GTSNPN and CDR2 is SVGIG (reference sequence). The data were produced by immunoSEQ multiplex PCR, yet TCRdb's version contains in-frame clones alone and is incomplete. The sample contains approximately 15,000 clones, less than 90% of which appear only once. The V gene is TRBV30, the J gene TRBJ1-3, with D possibly TRBD1 on 6 matching bases. This TCR was recovered from a woman between 65 and 79 years old in a cohort sampled during active or convalescent COVID-19. Sequenced sample: peripheral blood. Written as DNA, the CDR3 is TGTGCCTGGAGTGTTCAGGGGCACACCATATATTTT. Protein: CAWSVQGHTIYF. Together with reference TRBV30 and TRBJ1-3, the CDR3 gives the full variable domain: SQTIHQWPATLVQPVGSPLSLECTVEGTSNPNLYWYRQAAGRGLQLLFYSVGIGQISSEVPQNLSASRPQDRQFILSSKKLLLSDSGFYLCAWSVQGHTIYFGEGSWLTVV.